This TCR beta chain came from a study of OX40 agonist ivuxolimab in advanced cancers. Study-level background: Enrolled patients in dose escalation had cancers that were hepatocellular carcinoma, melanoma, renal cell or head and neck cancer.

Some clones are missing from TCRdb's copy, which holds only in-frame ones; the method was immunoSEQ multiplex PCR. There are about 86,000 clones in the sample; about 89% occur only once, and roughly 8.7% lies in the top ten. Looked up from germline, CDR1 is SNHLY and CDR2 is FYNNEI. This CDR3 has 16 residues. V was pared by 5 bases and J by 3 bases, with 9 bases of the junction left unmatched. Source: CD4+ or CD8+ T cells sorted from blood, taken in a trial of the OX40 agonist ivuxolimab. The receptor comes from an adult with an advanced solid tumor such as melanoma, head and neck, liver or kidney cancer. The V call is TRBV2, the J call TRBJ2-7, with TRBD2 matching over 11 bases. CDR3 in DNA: TGTGCCAGCAGTCCGGGACTAGCGGCGGTCGTCTACGAGCAGTACTTC. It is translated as CASSPGLAAVVYEQYF.